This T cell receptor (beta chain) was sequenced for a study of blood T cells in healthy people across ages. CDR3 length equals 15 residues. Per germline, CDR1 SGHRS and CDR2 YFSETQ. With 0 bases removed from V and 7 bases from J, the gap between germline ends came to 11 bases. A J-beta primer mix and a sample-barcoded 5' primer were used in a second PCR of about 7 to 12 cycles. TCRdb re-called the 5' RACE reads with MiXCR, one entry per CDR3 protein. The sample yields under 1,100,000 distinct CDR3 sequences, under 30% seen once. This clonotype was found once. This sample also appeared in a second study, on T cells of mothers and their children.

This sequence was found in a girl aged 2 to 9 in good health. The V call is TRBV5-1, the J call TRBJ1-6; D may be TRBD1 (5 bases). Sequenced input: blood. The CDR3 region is CASSLATGDNSPLHF. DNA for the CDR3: TGCGCCAGCAGCTTGGCGACGGGGGACAATTCACCCCTCCACTTT.